This TCR beta chain was retrieved from a study of neurological immune-mediated disorders. This clonotype was seen at least ten times. Its antigen is not identified. Points from the study as a whole: HTLV-1-associated myelopathy showed the most TCR clonal expansion; multiple sclerosis the least, below healthy controls. Expanded clones shared no identical CDR3 amino acid sequences across subjects, which suggested private TCR-beta repertoires in all groups.

Template-switch 5'RACE cDNA synthesis added a 10-nucleotide unique molecular identifier. A single record per CDR3 protein comes from TCRdb applying MiXCR to the 5' RACE reads. Here the sample spans fewer than 55,000 distinct CDR3 sequences, nearly 6.5% being singletons. About a million sorted CD4+ or CD8+ T cells made each library. The source is a woman aged 40 to 55 in good health. The source material was CD4+ T cells from blood.

The CDR3 region is CASSLGSGDPNNEQFF. The CDR3 region has the DNA TGTGCCAGCAGCTTAGGGTCAGGCGACCCTAACAATGAGCAGTTCTTC. The chain recombines TRBV7-2 with TRBJ2-1; D gene ambiguous. V was shortened by 1 base and J by 5 bases, with 15 bases between the two germline ends. CDR1 and CDR2 from the germline V gene are SGHTA and FQGNSA. This CDR3 is 16 amino acids long.